This TCR beta chain was identified during a study of shared clonotypes between healthy human individuals. The assay was immunoSEQ multiplex PCR, and TCRdb's table has in-frame clones only and misses some. The table has 950,000 to 1,200,000 clones, roughly 80% seen once. This CDR3 contains 17 residues. Trimming took 4 bases from V and 2 from J; bases not matched to a gene: 9. The germline CDR1 and CDR2 sequences are SGHRS and YFSETQ. The sample was memory CD4+ T cells from PBMCs. The sample's subset: CD45RA-negative fraction. The source of this sequence is a man aged 18 to 35 in good health. Some clones in this sample may be carry-over from other donors' samples. V is TRBV5-1 and J is TRBJ1-3, with 10 bases lining up with TRBD1. CDR3 residues: CASSPPGQGTTGNTIYF. The CDR3, as DNA: TGCGCCAGCAGCCCGCCGGGACAGGGGACGACTGGAAACACCATATATTTT.